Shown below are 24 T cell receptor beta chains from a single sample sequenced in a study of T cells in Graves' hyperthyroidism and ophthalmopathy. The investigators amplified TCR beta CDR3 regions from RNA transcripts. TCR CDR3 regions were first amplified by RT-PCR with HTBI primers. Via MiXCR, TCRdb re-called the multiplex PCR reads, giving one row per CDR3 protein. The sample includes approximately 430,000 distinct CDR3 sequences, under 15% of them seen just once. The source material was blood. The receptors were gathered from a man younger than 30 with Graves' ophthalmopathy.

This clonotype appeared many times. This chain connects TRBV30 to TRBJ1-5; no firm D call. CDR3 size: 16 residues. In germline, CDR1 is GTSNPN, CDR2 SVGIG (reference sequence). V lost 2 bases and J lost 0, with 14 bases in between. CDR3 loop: CAWSTSPWNSNQPQHF. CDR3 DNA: TGTGCCTGGAGTACATCCCCATGGAATAGCAATCAGCCCCAGCATTTT. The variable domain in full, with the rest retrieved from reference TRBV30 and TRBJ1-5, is SQTIHQWPATLVQPVGSPLSLECTVEGTSNPNLYWYRQAAGRGLQLLFYSVGIGQISSEVPQNLSASRPQDRQFILSSKKLLLSDSGFYLCAWSTSPWNSNQPQHFGDGTRLSIL.

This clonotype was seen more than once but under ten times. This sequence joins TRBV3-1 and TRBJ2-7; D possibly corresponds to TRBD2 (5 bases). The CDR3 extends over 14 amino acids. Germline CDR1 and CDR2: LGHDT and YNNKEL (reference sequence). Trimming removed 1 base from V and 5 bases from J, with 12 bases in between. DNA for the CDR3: TGTGCCAGCAGCCAAGGACTATCGAGCCACGAGCAGTACTTC. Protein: CASSQGLSSHEQYF.

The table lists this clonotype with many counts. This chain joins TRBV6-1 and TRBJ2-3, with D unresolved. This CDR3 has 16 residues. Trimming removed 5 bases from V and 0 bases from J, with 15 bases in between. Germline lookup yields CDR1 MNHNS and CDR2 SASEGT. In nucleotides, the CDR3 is TGTGCCAGCAGTCCCGGGCCGACGGATAGCACAGATACGCAGTATTTT. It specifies CASSPGPTDSTDTQYF.

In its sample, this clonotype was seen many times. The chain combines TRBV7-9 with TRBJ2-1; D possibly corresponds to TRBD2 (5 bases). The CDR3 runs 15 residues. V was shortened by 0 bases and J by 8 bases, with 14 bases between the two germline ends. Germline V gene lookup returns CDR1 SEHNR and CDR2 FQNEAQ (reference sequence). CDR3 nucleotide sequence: TGTGCCAGCAGCTTAGCCGCCCTGGCGGAGGATGAGCAGTTCTTC. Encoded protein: CASSLAALAEDEQFF.

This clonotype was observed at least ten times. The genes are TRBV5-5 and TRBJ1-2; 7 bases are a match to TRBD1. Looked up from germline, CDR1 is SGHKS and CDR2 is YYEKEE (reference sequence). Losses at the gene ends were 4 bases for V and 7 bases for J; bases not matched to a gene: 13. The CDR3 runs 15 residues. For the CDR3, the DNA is TGTGCCAGCAGCCTGCTACAGGGGCAAAGAGGTGGCTACACCTTC. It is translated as CASSLLQGQRGGYTF.

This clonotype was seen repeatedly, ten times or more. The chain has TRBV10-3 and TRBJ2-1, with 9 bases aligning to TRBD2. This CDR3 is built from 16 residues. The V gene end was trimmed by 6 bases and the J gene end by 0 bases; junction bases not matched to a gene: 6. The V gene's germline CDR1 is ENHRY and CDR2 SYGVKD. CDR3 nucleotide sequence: TGTGCCATCAGGGGTAGCGGGGGACTCTCCTACAATGAGCAGTTCTTC. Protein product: CAIRGSGGLSYNEQFF.

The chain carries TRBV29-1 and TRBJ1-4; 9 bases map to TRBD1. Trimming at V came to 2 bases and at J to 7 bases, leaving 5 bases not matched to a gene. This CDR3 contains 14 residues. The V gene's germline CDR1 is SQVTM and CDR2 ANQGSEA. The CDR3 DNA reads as TGCAGCGTTGAATCCGGGACAGGGAGTGAAAAACTGTTTTTT. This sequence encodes CSVESGTGSEKLFF.

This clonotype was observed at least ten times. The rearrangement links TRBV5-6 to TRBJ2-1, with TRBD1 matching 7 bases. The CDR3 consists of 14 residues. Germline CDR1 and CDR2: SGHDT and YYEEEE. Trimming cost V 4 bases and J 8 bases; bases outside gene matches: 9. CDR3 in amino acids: CASSPFTGAYEQFF. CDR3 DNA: TGTGCCAGCAGCCCGTTTACAGGGGCTTATGAGCAGTTCTTC.

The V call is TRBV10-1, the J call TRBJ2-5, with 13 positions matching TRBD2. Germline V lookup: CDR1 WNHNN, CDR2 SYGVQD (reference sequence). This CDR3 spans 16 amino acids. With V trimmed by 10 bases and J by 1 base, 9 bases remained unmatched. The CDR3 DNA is TGCGCCAACAGCGAAGGACTAGCGGGAGTCCAAGAGACCCAGTACTTC. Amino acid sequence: CANSEGLAGVQETQYF.

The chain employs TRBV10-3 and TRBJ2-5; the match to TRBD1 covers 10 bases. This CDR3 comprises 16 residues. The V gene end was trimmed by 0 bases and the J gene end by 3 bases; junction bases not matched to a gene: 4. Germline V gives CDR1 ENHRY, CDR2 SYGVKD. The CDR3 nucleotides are TGTGCCATCAGTGAGTCGATAGGGACAGGGGAAGAGACCCAGTACTTC. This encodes CAISESIGTGEETQYF.

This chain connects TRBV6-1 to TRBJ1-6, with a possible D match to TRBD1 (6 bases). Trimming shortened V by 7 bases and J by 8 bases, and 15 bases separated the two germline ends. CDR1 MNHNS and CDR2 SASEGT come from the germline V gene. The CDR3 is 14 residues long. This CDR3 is CASTPGGLYSPLHF. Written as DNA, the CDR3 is TGTGCCAGCACCCCGGGGGGGCTATATTCACCCCTCCACTTT.

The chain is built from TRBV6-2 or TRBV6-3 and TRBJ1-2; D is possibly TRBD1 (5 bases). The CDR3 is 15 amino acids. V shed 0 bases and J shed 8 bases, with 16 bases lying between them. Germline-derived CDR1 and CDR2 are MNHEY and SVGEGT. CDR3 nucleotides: TGTGCCAGCAGTTACTCGAGCAGGGCCCTGGGAGGCTACACCTTC. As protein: CASSYSSRALGGYTF.

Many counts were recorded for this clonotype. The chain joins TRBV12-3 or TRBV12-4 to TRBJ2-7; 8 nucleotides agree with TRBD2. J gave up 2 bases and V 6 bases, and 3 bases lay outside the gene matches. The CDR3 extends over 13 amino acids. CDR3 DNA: TGTGCCAGCAGGACCGGGGGGGCCTACGAGCAGTACTTC. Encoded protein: CASRTGGAYEQYF.

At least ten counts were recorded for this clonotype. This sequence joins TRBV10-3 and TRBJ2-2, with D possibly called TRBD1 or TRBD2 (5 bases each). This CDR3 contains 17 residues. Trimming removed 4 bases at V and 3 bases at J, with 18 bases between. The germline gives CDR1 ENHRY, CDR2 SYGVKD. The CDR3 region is CAISGPPGRDHTGELFF. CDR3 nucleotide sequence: TGTGCCATCAGTGGACCCCCAGGCAGGGACCACACCGGGGAGCTGTTTTTT.

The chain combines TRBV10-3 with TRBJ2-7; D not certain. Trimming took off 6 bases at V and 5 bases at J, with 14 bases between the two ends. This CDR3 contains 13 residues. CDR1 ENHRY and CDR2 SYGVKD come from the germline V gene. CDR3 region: CAIRAEGANEQYF. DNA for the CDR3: TGTGCCATCAGGGCGGAAGGAGCCAACGAGCAGTACTTC.

CDR3 sequence: CATSDRLGLAGVSETQYF. The CDR3 nucleotides read TGTGCCACCAGTGACCGCCTCGGACTAGCGGGAGTATCAGAGACCCAGTACTTC. The chain uses TRBV24-1 and TRBJ2-5; 13 bases agree with TRBD2. The CDR3 spans 18 residues. The germline V gene has CDR1 KGHDR and CDR2 SFDVKD. V dropped 4 bases and J dropped 4; count of bases not matched to a gene: 11.

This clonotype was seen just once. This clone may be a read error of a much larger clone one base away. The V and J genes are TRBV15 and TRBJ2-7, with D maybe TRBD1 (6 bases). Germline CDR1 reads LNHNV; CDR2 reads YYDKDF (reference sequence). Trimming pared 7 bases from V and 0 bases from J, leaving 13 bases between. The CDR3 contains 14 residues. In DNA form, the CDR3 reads TGTGCCACCAAACAGGGTCCCACCTCCTACGAGCAGTACTTC. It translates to CATKQGPTSYEQYF. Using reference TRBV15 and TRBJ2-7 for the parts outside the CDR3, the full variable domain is DAMVIQNPRYQVTQFGKPVTLSCSQTLNHNVMYWYQQKSSQAPKLLFHYYDKDFNNEADTPDNFQSRRPNTSFCFLDIRSPGLGDTAMYLCATKQGPTSYEQYFGPGTRLTVT.

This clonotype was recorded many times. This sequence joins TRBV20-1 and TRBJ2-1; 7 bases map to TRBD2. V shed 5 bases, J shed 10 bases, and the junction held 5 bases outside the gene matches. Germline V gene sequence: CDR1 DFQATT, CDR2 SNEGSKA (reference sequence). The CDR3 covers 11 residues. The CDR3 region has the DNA TGCAGTGCTTCTAGCGGTTGGGAGCAGTTCTTC. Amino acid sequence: CSASSGWEQFF.

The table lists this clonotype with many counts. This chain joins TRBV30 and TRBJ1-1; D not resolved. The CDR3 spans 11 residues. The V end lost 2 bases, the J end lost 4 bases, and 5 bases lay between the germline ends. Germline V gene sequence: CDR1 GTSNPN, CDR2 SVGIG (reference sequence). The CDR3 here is CAWSRVTEAFF. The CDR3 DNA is TGTGCCTGGAGTAGGGTCACTGAAGCTTTCTTT.

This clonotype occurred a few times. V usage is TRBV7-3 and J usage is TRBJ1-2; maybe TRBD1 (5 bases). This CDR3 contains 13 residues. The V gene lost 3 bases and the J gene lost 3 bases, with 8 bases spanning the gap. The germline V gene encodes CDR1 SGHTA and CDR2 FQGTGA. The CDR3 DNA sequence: TGTGCCAGCAGCTTCTGGGGGGACTATGGCTACACCTTC. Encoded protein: CASSFWGDYGYTF.

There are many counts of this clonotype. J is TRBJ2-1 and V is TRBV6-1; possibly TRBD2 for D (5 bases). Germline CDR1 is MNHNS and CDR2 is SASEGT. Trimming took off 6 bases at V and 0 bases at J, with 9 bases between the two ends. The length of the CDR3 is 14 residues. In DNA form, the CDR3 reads TGTGCCAGCAGAAGTACTAGCTCCTACAATGAGCAGTTCTTC. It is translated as CASRSTSSYNEQFF.

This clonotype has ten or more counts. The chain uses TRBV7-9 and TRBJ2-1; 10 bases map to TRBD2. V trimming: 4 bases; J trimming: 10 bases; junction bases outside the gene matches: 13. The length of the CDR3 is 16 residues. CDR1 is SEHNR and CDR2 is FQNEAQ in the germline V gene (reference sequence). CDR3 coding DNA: TGTGCCAGCAGCTGGAGGACTAGCGGCATATTCAGGGAGCAGTTCTTC. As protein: CASSWRTSGIFREQFF.

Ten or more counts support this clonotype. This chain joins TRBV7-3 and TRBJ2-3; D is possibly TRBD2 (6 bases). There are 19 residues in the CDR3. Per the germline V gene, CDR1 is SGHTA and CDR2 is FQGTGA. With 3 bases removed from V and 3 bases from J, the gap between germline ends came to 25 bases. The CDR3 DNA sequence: TGTGCCAGCAGCTTGCAGGGAAGGCTCGGCGGGATAGTGACAGATACGCAGTATTTT. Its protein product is CASSLQGRLGGIVTDTQYF.

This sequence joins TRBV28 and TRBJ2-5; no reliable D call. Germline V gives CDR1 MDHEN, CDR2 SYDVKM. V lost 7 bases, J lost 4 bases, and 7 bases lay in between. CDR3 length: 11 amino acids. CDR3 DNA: TGTGCCAGCACTAGTCGAGAGACCCAGTACTTC. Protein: CASTSRETQYF.